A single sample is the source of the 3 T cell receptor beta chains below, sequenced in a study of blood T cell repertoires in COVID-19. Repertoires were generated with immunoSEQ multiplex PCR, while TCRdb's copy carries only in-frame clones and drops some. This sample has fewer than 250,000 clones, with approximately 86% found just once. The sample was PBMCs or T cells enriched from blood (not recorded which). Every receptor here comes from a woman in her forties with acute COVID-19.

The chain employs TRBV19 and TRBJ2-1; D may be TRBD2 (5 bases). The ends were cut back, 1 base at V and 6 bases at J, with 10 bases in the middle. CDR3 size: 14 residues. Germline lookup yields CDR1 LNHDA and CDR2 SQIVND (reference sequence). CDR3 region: CASSIVSSPNEQFF. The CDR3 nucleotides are TGTGCCAGTAGTATAGTGTCTAGCCCCAATGAGCAGTTCTTC.

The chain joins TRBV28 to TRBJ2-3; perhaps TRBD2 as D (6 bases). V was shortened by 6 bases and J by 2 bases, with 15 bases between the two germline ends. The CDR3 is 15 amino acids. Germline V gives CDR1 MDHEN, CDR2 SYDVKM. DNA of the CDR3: TGTGCCAGCAGAGCCCCGGGGACTGACACAGATACGCAGTATTTT. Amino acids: CASRAPGTDTDTQYF.

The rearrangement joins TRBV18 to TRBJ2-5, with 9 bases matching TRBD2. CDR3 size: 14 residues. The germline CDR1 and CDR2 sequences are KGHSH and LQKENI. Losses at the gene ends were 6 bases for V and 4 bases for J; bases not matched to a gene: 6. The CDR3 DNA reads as TGTGCCAGCTCTCTTAGCGGGAGAGGAGAGACCCAGTACTTC. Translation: CASSLSGRGETQYF. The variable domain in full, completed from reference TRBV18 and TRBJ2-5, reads NAGVMQNPRHLVRRRGQEARLRCSPMKGHSHVYWYRQLPEEGLKFMVYLQKENIIDESGMPKERFSAEFPKEGPSILRIQQVVRGDSAAYFCASSLSGRGETQYFGPGTRLLVL.